The 26 T cell receptor beta chains reported below all come from one sample, sequenced in a study of cytomegalovirus exposure and HLA in healthy donors. Only in-frame clones appear in the TCRdb table, and some are missing; sequencing was by immunoSEQ multiplex PCR. The table records almost 75,000 clones, approximately 80% of them present only once. Material: PBMCs. These receptors all come from a man in his thirties or forties in good health and CMV-seronegative.

The chain has TRBV6-1 and TRBJ1-1, with D hard to call. The V end was cut by 8 bases, the J end by 1 base, with 2 bases between. The germline CDR1 and CDR2 sequences are MNHNS and SASEGT. The CDR3 runs to 10 residues. CDR3 bases: TGTGCCAGCCGGAACACTGAAGCTTTCTTT. Amino acids: CASRNTEAFF.

The rearrangement links TRBV5-4 to TRBJ1-4, with TRBD1 as a possible D gene (6 bases). Germline CDR1 SGHNT, CDR2 YYREEE (reference sequence). The V and J ends lost 2 bases and 2 bases respectively, with 16 bases between them. The CDR3 loop spans 17 amino acids. CDR3 DNA: TGTGCCAGCAGCTTTAGGACAGTCTTGGGGACTAATGAAAAACTGTTTTTT. This sequence encodes CASSFRTVLGTNEKLFF.

The chain recombines TRBV9 with TRBJ2-5, with 11 bases lining up with TRBD2. CDR1 SGDLS and CDR2 YYNGEE come from the germline V gene. The CDR3 is made up of 19 amino acids. The V segment lost 0 bases and the J segment 5 bases; nucleotides outside the gene matches: 15. Written as DNA, the CDR3 is TGTGCCAGCAGCGTAGGAGGATTAGCGGGAGGGCCCAGGGGTGAGACCCAGTACTTC. Its translation is CASSVGGLAGGPRGETQYF.

The chain is built from TRBV29-1 and TRBJ2-2; 16 bases are a match to TRBD2. Germline V gives CDR1 SQVTM, CDR2 ANQGSEA. This CDR3 is built from 18 residues. V lost 6 bases, J lost 4 bases, and 11 bases stayed unmatched. The chain's CDR3 is CSVPEGTSGRAFTGELFF. The CDR3 DNA follows: TGCAGCGTCCCGGAAGGGACTAGCGGGAGGGCCTTCACCGGGGAGCTGTTTTTT.

This chain links TRBV5-1 with TRBJ1-1; D gene ambiguous. This CDR3 is 14 amino acids long. Germline V gene sequence: CDR1 SGHRS, CDR2 YFSETQ. V was cut by 2 bases and J by 5 bases, with 13 bases left in between. CDR3: CASSFGTRGTEAFF. CDR3 coding DNA: TGCGCCAGCAGCTTCGGCACCCGGGGAACTGAAGCTTTCTTT.

The V and J genes are TRBV5-6 and TRBJ2-5; 7 bases agree with TRBD1. Germline V CDR1 and CDR2: SGHDT, YYEEEE. The CDR3 sequence is 14 residues long. The trim removed 4 bases at V and 2 bases at J, leaving 5 bases unmatched. DNA of the CDR3: TGTGCCAGCAGCCCTGGGACAGTTCAAGAGACCCAGTACTTC. It yields the protein CASSPGTVQETQYF.

Written as DNA, the CDR3 is TGTGCCAGCAGCGCACAGGGGGTGGGTAACTATGGCTACACCTTC. Amino acid sequence: CASSAQGVGNYGYTF. The gene calls are TRBV4-2 and TRBJ1-2; TRBD1 matches at 8 bases. V was pared by 5 bases and J by 1 base, with 6 bases of the junction left unmatched. The CDR3 has 15 amino acids. Per the germline V gene, CDR1 is LGHNA and CDR2 is YNFKEQ.

This chain joins TRBV5-6 and TRBJ1-1; 9 nucleotides line up with TRBD1. This CDR3 spans 18 amino acids. The V gene end was trimmed by 2 bases and the J gene end by 4 bases; junction bases not matched to a gene: 15. Germline V gives CDR1 SGHDT, CDR2 YYEEEE. The CDR3 sequence: CASSLIRDRERRGTEAFF. The CDR3 region has the DNA TGTGCCAGCAGCTTAATCCGGGACAGGGAAAGAAGGGGCACTGAAGCTTTCTTT.

This sequence joins TRBV7-8 and TRBJ2-7; D is unclear. V shed 0 bases and J shed 3 bases, with 6 bases lying between them. The CDR3 is made up of 13 amino acids. The germline gives CDR1 SGHVS, CDR2 FQNEAQ. CDR3 in amino acids: CASSLAAYYEQYF. In DNA, the CDR3 is TGTGCCAGCAGCTTAGCGGCATACTACGAGCAGTACTTC.

V is TRBV4-1 and J is TRBJ1-4, with a weak D call TRBD1 (5 bases). V gave up 1 base and J gave up 4 bases, with 13 bases separating them. Germline V gene data show CDR1 as MGHRA and CDR2 as YSYEKL. The CDR3 spans 16 residues. The CDR3 protein is CASSQGPTVGNEKLFF. Written as DNA, the CDR3 is TGCGCCAGCAGCCAAGGACCGACAGTGGGTAATGAAAAACTGTTTTTT.

This chain links TRBV7-6 with TRBJ1-3; D remains ambiguous. Germline assignment: CDR1 SGHVS and CDR2 FNYEAQ. The V gene lost 0 bases and the J gene lost 4 bases, with 10 bases spanning the gap. This CDR3 has 15 residues. The DNA for the CDR3 is TGTGCCAGCAGCTTAGCTGCCGTAGCGGGAAACACCATATATTTT. This encodes CASSLAAVAGNTIYF.

This sequence joins TRBV28 and TRBJ2-3; the match to TRBD2 covers 10 bases. Per germline, CDR1 MDHEN and CDR2 SYDVKM. With 5 bases clipped from V and 6 bases from J, the junction kept 8 bases outside the gene matches. The CDR3 has 15 amino acids. The CDR3 DNA sequence: TGTGCCAGCAGTGACCCTAGCGGGGGTATGGATACGCAGTATTTT. Its protein is CASSDPSGGMDTQYF.

The chain has TRBV7-6 and TRBJ2-1; tentatively, D is TRBD1 (6 bases). Germline loops: CDR1 SGHVS, CDR2 FNYEAQ. Between the trimmed V and J ends, which lost 0 bases and 8 bases, there was a span of 14 bases. This CDR3 spans 15 amino acids. In nucleotides, the CDR3 is TGTGCCAGCAGCTTAGCGGCCCATAAGGGGGATGAGCAGTTCTTC. Amino acid sequence: CASSLAAHKGDEQFF.

This chain links TRBV7-8 with TRBJ1-3, with TRBD1 as a possible D gene (5 bases). The germline gives CDR1 SGHVS, CDR2 FQNEAQ. This CDR3 spans 17 amino acids. V lost 5 bases and J lost 4, with 21 bases in between. In DNA, the CDR3 is TGTGCCAGCAGCCCAACCAGGACGGCAGGGAAGGGAAACACCATATATTTT. Amino acids: CASSPTRTAGKGNTIYF.

This clone came up once. The chain has TRBV4-1 and TRBJ1-2; no firm D call. This CDR3 spans 15 amino acids. Trimming took off 0 bases at V and 5 bases at J, with 13 bases between the two ends. CDR1 and CDR2 from the germline V gene are MGHRA and YSYEKL. In nucleotides, the CDR3 is TGCGCCAGCAGCCAAGATCGAGGTTACACTTATGGCTACACCTTC. This gives the protein CASSQDRGYTYGYTF.

This clone was counted a single time. This chain links TRBV7-2 with TRBJ2-1; 10 bases are shared with TRBD2. With 10 bases clipped from V and 3 bases from J, the junction kept 3 bases outside the gene matches. Germline values: CDR1 SGHTA, CDR2 FQGNSA. The CDR3 runs 13 residues. The CDR3 DNA sequence: TGTGCCACTGGACTAGCGGTCTACAATGAGCAGTTCTTC. It codes for CATGLAVYNEQFF.

V gene TRBV5-4 combines with J gene TRBJ2-2; D is ambiguous. There are 15 residues in the CDR3. The germline gives CDR1 SGHNT, CDR2 YYREEE (reference sequence). Trimming took 0 bases from V and 7 from J, leaving 13 bases between them. CDR3 sequence reads: CASSLAGWVGGELFF. As DNA, the CDR3 is TGTGCCAGCAGCTTGGCCGGGTGGGTTGGCGGGGAGCTGTTTTTT.

The V gene is TRBV6-5, the J gene TRBJ2-7, with D perhaps matching TRBD2 (5 bases). The CDR3 contains 13 residues. CDR1 and CDR2 (germline): MNHEY, SVGAGI. Trimming took off 6 bases at V and 3 bases at J, with 12 bases between the two ends. CDR3 sequence (DNA): TGTGCCAGCAGCTGGAGGACGGACTACGAGCAGTACTTC. Its protein is CASSWRTDYEQYF.

This clone was counted a single time. This chain joins TRBV2 and TRBJ2-2, with 7 bases matching TRBD1. The V segment lost 8 bases and the J segment 2 bases; nucleotides outside the gene matches: 5. Looked up from germline, CDR1 is SNHLY and CDR2 is FYNNEI. The CDR3 runs to 14 residues. The CDR3: CASQTGFNTGELFF. The CDR3 coding sequence is TGTGCCAGCCAGACAGGGTTCAACACCGGGGAGCTGTTTTTT.

This rearrangement joins TRBV7-9 to TRBJ2-7; 9 nucleotides match TRBD1. The V segment lost 5 bases and the J segment 2 bases; nucleotides outside the gene matches: 4. Germline V gene data show CDR1 as SEHNR and CDR2 as FQNEAQ (reference sequence). The CDR3 consists of 14 residues. The CDR3, as DNA: TGTGCCAGCAGCCTCCGGGACAGGGCCTACGAGCAGTACTTC. Translated, it gives CASSLRDRAYEQYF.

This clone came up a few times. The chain links TRBV6-1 to TRBJ2-7; 10 bases agree with TRBD2. This CDR3 has 15 amino acids. Germline loops: CDR1 MNHNS, CDR2 SASEGT. V lost 2 bases to trimming and J lost 4 bases; unmatched junction nucleotides: 5. The CDR3 region has the DNA TGTGCCAGCAGTGAAAACAGCGGGGGGGCTTACGAGCAGTACTTC. Encoded protein: CASSENSGGAYEQYF.

The chain joins TRBV5-6 to TRBJ2-7, with D possibly matching TRBD1 (6 bases). The CDR3 runs 15 residues. V dropped 3 bases and J dropped 1 base, with 14 bases sitting between them. Germline CDR1 SGHDT, CDR2 YYEEEE. The CDR3 sequence: CASSYPNRESYEQYF. As DNA, the CDR3 is TGTGCCAGCAGCTATCCTAACAGGGAATCCTACGAGCAGTACTTC.

This clone came up once. The chain couples TRBV28 to TRBJ2-7, with TRBD1 identical over 10 bases. The CDR3 spans 13 residues. Germline V gives CDR1 MDHEN, CDR2 SYDVKM. Unmatched junction bases numbered 5, after V lost 7 bases and J lost 5 bases. Here the CDR3 reads CASIRQGADEQYV. In DNA form, the CDR3 reads TGTGCCAGCATACGACAGGGGGCGGACGAGCAGTACGTC.

The sample holds a few counts of this clone. CDR3 sequence (DNA): TGTGCCACGACTCTATATAAAATTAACACCGGGGAGCTGTTTTTT. This encodes CATTLYKINTGELFF. This chain joins TRBV18 and TRBJ2-2; D unresolved. This CDR3 contains 15 residues. V was trimmed by 10 bases and J by 2 bases, leaving 17 bases between them. Germline V gene lookup returns CDR1 KGHSH and CDR2 LQKENI.

The CDR3: CASTTVGGSEKLFF. The CDR3 coding sequence is TGTGCCAGCACCACCGTGGGAGGAAGTGAAAAACTGTTTTTT. The chain is built from TRBV27 and TRBJ1-4; D is uncertain. Trimming cost V 7 bases and J 7 bases, with 16 bases left between them. Germline-derived CDR1 and CDR2 are MNHEY and SMNVEV (reference sequence). The CDR3 contains 14 residues.

V usage is TRBV7-3 and J usage is TRBJ2-1, with 7 bases lining up with TRBD2. CDR1 SGHTA and CDR2 FQGTGA come from the germline V gene. The CDR3 is 15 residues long. After removal of 2 bases from V and 5 bases from J, the junction contained 6 bases not matched to a gene. This CDR3 reads CASSLVGGTNNEQFF. The CDR3 DNA reads TGTGCCAGCAGCTTAGTGGGAGGGACGAACAATGAGCAGTTCTTC. Drawing the rest from reference TRBV7-3 and TRBJ2-1, the complete variable domain is GAGVSQTPSNKVTEKGKYVELRCDPISGHTALYWYRQSLGQGPEFLIYFQGTGAADDSGLPNDRFFAVRPEGSVSTLKIQRTERGDSAVYLCASSLVGGTNNEQFFGPGTRLTVL.